The 10 T cell receptor beta chains reported below all come from one sample, sequenced in a study of control samples from healthy donors and cancer patients. This table comes from immunoSEQ multiplex PCR, and its TCRdb copy is limited to in-frame clones, with some not included. The table records about 110,000 clones, 85% to 90% of them present only once. The sequenced sample consisted of PBMCs. Receptors originate from an older woman with lung cancer.

V usage is TRBV19 and J usage is TRBJ1-5, with TRBD1 matching over 8 bases. Germline trimming cut 7 bases from V and 4 bases from J; bases unmatched to any gene: 6. The CDR3 is 14 amino acids. Germline assignment: CDR1 LNHDA and CDR2 SQIVND (reference sequence). CDR3 bases: TGTGCCAGTATTCGGACAGGGACTAATCAGCCCCAGCATTTT. Protein product: CASIRTGTNQPQHF.

V usage is TRBV6-2 or TRBV6-3 and J usage is TRBJ2-3, with 10 nucleotides matching TRBD2. CDR1 and CDR2 from the germline V gene are MNHEY and SVGEGT. CDR3 length equals 18 residues. The V gene end was trimmed by 0 bases and the J gene end by 2 bases; junction bases not matched to a gene: 8. CDR3 residues: CASSYSSGGASYTDTQYF. CDR3 in DNA: TGTGCCAGCAGTTACTCCAGCGGGGGGGCCTCCTACACAGATACGCAGTATTTT.

This chain joins TRBV6-5 and TRBJ1-6, with 7 bases that match TRBD1. This CDR3 comprises 12 residues. The germline V gene has CDR1 MNHEY and CDR2 SVGAGI. Trimming took 7 bases from V and 8 from J; bases not matched to a gene: 2. The CDR3 is CASKGQDSPLHF. CDR3 sequence (DNA): TGTGCCAGCAAAGGACAGGATTCACCCCTCCACTTT.

The chain links TRBV30 to TRBJ1-5; D is uncertain. V dropped 2 bases and J dropped 5 bases, with 13 bases sitting between them. Germline CDR1 reads GTSNPN; CDR2 reads SVGIG (reference sequence). The CDR3 sequence is 14 residues long. The CDR3 sequence: CAWSIAGLDQPQHF. The CDR3 bases are TGTGCCTGGAGTATTGCGGGTTTGGATCAGCCCCAGCATTTT. The full variable domain, its missing parts supplied by reference TRBV30 and TRBJ1-5, is SQTIHQWPATLVQPVGSPLSLECTVEGTSNPNLYWYRQAAGRGLQLLFYSVGIGQISSEVPQNLSASRPQDRQFILSSKKLLLSDSGFYLCAWSIAGLDQPQHFGDGTRLSIL.

The V call is TRBV5-4, the J call TRBJ2-1; D is possibly TRBD2 (5 bases). The CDR3 totals 14 residues. V lost 1 base and J 8 bases, leaving 13 bases between the germline ends. Germline lookup yields CDR1 SGHNT and CDR2 YYREEE (reference sequence). CDR3 loop: CASSLRPAEDEQFF. Written as DNA, the CDR3 is TGTGCCAGCAGCTTGCGGCCCGCGGAGGATGAGCAGTTCTTC.

The rearrangement uses TRBV7-9 and TRBJ2-1; D uncertain. Germline lookup yields CDR1 SEHNR and CDR2 FQNEAQ (reference sequence). The length of the CDR3 is 12 residues. V lost 5 bases, J lost 15 bases, and 17 bases lay in between. The chain's CDR3 is CASSPPLRLAFF. CDR3 DNA sequence: TGTGCCAGCAGCCCACCTCTGAGGTTGGCGTTCTTC.

The chain joins TRBV5-4 to TRBJ2-1; a possible D gene is TRBD2 (5 bases). The germline V gene encodes CDR1 SGHNT and CDR2 YYREEE (reference sequence). V lost 1 base, J lost 1 base, and 6 bases lay in between. This CDR3 is built from 14 residues. The CDR3, as DNA: TGTGCCAGCAGCTTGAGGAGGTCCTACAATGAGCAGTTCTTC. Translation: CASSLRRSYNEQFF.

The rearrangement links TRBV18 to TRBJ1-1; 9 nucleotides align to TRBD1. From germline, CDR1 is KGHSH and CDR2 LQKENI. J lost 1 base, V lost 3 bases, and 3 bases had no gene match. This CDR3 has 15 residues. The CDR3 nucleotides read TGTGCCAGCTCACCCCCACAGGGGGCGAACACTGAAGCTTTCTTT. It is translated as CASSPPQGANTEAFF. Full variable domain (remainder filled in from reference TRBV18 and TRBJ1-1): NAGVMQNPRHLVRRRGQEARLRCSPMKGHSHVYWYRQLPEEGLKFMVYLQKENIIDESGMPKERFSAEFPKEGPSILRIQQVVRGDSAAYFCASSPPQGANTEAFFGQGTRLTVV.

The chain employs TRBV5-1 and TRBJ1-1; D may be TRBD1 (6 bases). Looked up from germline, CDR1 is SGHRS and CDR2 is YFSETQ. V lost 6 bases and J lost 0, with 12 bases in between. The CDR3 consists of 14 residues. CDR3 sequence reads: CASNLGGLNTEAFF. CDR3 in DNA: TGCGCCAGCAACCTAGGGGGGCTGAACACTGAAGCTTTCTTT. Full variable domain (rest looked up from reference TRBV5-1 and TRBJ1-1): KAGVTQTPRYLIKTRGQQVTLSCSPISGHRSVSWYQQTPGQGLQFLFEYFSETQRNKGNFPGRFSGRQFSNSRSEMNVSTLELGDSALYLCASNLGGLNTEAFFGQGTRLTVV.

This sequence joins TRBV5-1 and TRBJ2-3; no clear D. V lost 5 bases and J lost 2, with 9 bases in between. Germline V gene sequence: CDR1 SGHRS, CDR2 YFSETQ. The CDR3 consists of 13 residues. CDR3 sequence: CASRRSPTDTQYF. For the CDR3, the DNA is TGCGCCAGCAGGAGGTCCCCCACAGATACGCAGTATTTT.